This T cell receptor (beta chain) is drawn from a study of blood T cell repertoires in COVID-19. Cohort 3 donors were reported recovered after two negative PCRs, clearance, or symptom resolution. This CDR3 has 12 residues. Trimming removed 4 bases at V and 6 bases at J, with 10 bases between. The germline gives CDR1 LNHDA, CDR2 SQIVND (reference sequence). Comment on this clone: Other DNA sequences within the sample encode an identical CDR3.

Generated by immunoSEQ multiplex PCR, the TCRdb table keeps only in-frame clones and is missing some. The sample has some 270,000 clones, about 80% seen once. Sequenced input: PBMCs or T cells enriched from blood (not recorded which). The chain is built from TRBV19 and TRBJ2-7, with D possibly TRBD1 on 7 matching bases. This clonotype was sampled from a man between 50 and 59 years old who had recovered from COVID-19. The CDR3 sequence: CASSNRGGEQYF. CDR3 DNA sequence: TGTGCCAGTAGTAACAGGGGAGGCGAGCAGTACTTC.